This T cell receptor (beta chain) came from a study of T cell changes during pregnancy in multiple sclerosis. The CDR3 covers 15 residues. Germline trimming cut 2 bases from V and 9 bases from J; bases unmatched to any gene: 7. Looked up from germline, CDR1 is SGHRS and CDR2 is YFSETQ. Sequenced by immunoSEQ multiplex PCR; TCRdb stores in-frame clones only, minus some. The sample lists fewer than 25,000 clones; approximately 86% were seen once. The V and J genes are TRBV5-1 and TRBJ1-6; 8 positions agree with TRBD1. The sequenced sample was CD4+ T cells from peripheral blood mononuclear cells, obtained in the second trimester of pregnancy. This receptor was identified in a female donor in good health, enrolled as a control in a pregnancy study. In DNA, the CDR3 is TGCGCCAGCAGCTTCGGACAGGGAAATGGTTCACCCCTCCACTTT. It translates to CASSFGQGNGSPLHF.